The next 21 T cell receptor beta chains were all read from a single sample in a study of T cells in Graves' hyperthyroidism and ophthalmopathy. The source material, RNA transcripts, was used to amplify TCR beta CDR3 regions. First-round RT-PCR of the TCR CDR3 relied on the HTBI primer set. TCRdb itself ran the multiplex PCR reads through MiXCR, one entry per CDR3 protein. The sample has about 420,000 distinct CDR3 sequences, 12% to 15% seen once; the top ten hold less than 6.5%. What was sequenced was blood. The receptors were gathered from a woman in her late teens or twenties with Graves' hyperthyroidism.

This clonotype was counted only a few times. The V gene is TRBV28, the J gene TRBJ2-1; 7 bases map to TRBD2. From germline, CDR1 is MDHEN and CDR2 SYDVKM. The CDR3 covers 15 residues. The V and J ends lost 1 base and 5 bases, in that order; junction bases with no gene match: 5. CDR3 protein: CASSLSSGGHNEQFF. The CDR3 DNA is TGTGCCAGCAGTTTATCCTCGGGAGGCCACAATGAGCAGTTCTTC.

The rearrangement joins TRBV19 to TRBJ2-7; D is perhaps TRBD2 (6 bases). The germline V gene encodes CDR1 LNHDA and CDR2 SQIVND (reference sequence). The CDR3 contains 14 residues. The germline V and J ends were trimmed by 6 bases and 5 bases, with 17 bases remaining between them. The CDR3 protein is CASRGPGDFHEQYF. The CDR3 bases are TGTGCCAGTAGAGGGCCGGGAGATTTCCACGAGCAGTACTTC.

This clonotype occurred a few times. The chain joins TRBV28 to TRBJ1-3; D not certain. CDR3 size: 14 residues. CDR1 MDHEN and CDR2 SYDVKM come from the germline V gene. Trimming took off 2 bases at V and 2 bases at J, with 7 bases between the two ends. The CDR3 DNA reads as TGTGCCAGCAGTTTACCCCTAACTGGAAACACCATATATTTT. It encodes CASSLPLTGNTIYF. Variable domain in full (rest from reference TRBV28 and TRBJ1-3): DVKVTQSSRYLVKRTGEKVFLECVQDMDHENMFWYRQDPGLGLRLIYFSYDVKMKEKGDIPEGYSVSREKKERFSLILESASTNQTSMYLCASSLPLTGNTIYFGEGSWLTVV.

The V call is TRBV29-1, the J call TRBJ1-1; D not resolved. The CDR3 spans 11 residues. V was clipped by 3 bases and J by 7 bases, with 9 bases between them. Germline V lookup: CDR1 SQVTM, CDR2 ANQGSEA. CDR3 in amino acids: CSVETALEAFF. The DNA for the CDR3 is TGCAGCGTTGAGACTGCCCTTGAAGCTTTCTTT.

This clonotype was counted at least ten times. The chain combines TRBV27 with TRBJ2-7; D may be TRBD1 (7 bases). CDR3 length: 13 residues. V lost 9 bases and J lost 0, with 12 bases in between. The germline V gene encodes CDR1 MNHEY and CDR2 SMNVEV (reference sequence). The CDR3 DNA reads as TGTGCCAGTGCGGGACAGAGCTCCTACGAGCAGTACTTC. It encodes CASAGQSSYEQYF.

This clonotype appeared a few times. The CDR3 spells CASKDSNTDTQYF. CDR3 nucleotide sequence: TGCGCCAGCAAGGACAGCAACACAGATACGCAGTATTTT. V is TRBV5-1 and J is TRBJ2-3; possible D gene TRBD1, 6 bases. The V gene's germline CDR1 is SGHRS and CDR2 YFSETQ. V lost 6 bases and J lost 2, with 10 bases in between. There are 13 residues in the CDR3.

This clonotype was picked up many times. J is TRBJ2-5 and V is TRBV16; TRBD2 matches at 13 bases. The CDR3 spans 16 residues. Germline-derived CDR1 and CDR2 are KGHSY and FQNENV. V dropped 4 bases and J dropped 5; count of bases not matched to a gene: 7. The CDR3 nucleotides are TGTGCCAGCAGCCGCAATCAACTAGCGGGAGGGGAGACCCAGTACTTC. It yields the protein CASSRNQLAGGETQYF. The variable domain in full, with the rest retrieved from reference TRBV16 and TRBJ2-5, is GEEVAQTPKHLVRGEGQKAKLYCAPIKGHSYVFWYQQVLKNEFKFLISFQNENVFDETGMPKERFSAKCLPNSPCSLEIQATKLEDSAVYFCASSRNQLAGGETQYFGPGTRLLVL.

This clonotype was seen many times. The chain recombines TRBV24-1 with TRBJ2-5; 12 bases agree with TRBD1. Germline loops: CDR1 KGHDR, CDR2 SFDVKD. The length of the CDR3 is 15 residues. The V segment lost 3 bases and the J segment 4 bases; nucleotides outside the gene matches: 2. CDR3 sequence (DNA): TGTGCCACCAGTGATCGGGACAGGGGGCGAGAGACCCAGTACTTC. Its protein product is CATSDRDRGRETQYF.

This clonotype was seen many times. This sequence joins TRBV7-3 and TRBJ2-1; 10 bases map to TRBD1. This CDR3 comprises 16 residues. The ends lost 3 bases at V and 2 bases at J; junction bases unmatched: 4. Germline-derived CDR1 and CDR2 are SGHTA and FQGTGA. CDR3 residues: CASSLNGQGAYNEQFF. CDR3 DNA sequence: TGTGCCAGCAGCTTGAATGGACAGGGGGCCTACAATGAGCAGTTCTTC.

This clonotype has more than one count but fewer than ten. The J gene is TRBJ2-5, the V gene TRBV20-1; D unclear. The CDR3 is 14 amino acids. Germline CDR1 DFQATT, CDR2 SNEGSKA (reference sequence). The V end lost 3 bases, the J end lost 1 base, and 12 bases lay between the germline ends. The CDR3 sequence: CSASGDTSQETQYF. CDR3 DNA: TGCAGTGCTAGCGGAGACACATCCCAAGAGACCCAGTACTTC.

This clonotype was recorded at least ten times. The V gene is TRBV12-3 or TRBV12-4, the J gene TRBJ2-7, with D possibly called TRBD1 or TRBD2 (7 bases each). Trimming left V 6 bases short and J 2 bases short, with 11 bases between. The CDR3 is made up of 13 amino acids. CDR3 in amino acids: CASSRGGTYEQYF. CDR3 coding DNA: TGTGCCAGCAGCAGGGGGGGGACCTACGAGCAGTACTTC.

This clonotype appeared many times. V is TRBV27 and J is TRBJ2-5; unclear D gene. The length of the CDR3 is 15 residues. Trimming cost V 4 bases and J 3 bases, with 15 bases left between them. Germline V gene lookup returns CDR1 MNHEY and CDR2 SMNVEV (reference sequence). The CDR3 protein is CASSWAESYEETQYF. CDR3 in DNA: TGTGCCAGCAGTTGGGCAGAAAGCTACGAAGAGACCCAGTACTTC.

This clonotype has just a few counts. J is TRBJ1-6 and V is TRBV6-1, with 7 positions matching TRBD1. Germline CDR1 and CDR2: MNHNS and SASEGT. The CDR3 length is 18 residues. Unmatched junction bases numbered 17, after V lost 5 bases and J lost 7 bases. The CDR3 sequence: CASSTMKLKGTANSPLHF. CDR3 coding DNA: TGTGCCAGCAGTACCATGAAGCTCAAGGGGACAGCAAATTCACCCCTCCACTTT.

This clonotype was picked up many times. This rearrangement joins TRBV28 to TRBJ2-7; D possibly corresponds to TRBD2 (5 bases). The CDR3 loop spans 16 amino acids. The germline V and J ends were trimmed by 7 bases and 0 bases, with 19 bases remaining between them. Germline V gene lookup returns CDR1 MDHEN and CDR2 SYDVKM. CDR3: CASNLRPGKNSYEQYF. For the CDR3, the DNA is TGTGCCAGCAACTTGAGGCCGGGGAAAAACTCCTACGAGCAGTACTTC.

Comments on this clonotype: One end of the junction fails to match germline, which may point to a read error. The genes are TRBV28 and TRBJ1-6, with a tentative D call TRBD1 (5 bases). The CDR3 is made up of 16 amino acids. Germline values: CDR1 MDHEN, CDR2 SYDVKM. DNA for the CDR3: TGTGCCGGCAGTAGGACAAGTGACTCCTATAATTCACCCCTCCACTTT. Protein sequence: CAGSRTSDSYNSPLHF.

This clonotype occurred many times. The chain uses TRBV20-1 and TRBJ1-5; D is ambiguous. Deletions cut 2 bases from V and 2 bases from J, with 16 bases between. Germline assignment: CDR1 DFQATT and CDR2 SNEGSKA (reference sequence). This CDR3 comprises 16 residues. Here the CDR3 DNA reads TGCAGTGCTAGAAGTAATTCGGTTTTGGGCAATCAGCCCCAGCATTTT. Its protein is CSARSNSVLGNQPQHF.

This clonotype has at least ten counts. The CDR3 sequence is CSAGPSYEQYF. The CDR3 DNA is TGCAGCGCGGGACCATCCTACGAGCAGTACTTC. The chain recombines TRBV29-1 with TRBJ2-7, with D perhaps assigned TRBD1 or TRBD2 (5 bases each). CDR1 is SQVTM and CDR2 is ANQGSEA in the germline V gene. The V end lost 7 bases, the J end lost 1 base, and 8 bases lay between the germline ends. This CDR3 is built from 11 residues.

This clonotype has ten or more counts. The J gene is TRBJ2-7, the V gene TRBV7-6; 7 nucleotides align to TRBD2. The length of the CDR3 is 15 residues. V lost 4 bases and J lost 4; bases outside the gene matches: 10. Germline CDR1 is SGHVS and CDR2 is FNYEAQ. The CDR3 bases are TGTGCCAGCAGCTCTCAACCGGGAGGAGGATACGAGCAGTACTTC. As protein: CASSSQPGGGYEQYF.

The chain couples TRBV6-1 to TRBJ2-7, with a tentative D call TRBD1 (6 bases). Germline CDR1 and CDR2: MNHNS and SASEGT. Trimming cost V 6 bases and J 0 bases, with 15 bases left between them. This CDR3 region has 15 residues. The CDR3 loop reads CASSQRTALSYEQYF. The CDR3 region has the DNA TGTGCCAGCAGCCAACGGACAGCTCTCTCCTACGAGCAGTACTTC.

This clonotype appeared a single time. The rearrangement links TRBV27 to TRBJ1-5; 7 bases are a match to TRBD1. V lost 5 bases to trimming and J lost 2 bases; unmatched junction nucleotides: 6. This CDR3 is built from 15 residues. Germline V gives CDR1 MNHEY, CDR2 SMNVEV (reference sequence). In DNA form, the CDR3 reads TGTGCCAGCAGTCCGTTCGACAGGGGCAATCAGCCCCAGCATTTT. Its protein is CASSPFDRGNQPQHF.

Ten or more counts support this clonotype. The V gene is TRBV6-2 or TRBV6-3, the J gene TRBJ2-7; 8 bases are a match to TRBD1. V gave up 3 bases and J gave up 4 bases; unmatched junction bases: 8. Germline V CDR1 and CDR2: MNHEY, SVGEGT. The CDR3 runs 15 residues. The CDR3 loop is CASSYRDRSPYEQYF. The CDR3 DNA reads TGTGCCAGCAGTTATCGGGACAGGTCCCCGTACGAGCAGTACTTC.